Presented here are 13 T cell receptor beta chains from one specimen sequenced in a study of T cells in Graves' hyperthyroidism and ophthalmopathy. RNA transcripts yielded amplified TCR beta CDR3 regions. Using the HTBI primer set, a first-round RT-PCR was run on the TCR CDR3. TCRdb analysed the multiplex PCR reads with MiXCR anew, one entry per CDR3 protein. The sample consists of approximately 370,000 distinct CDR3 sequences, about 15% of them appearing once. Sequenced sample: blood. The receptor set was obtained from a woman in her 30s with Graves' hyperthyroidism that later progressed to Graves' ophthalmopathy.

This clonotype was recorded at least ten times. The chain is built from TRBV27 and TRBJ2-7, with 8 nucleotides matching TRBD1. After removal of 6 bases from V and 2 bases from J, the junction contained 15 bases not matched to a gene. Germline V gives CDR1 MNHEY, CDR2 SMNVEV (reference sequence). This CDR3 has 17 residues. CDR3 in DNA: TGTGCCAGCAGACCGGACAGGGATGCGGCAGCGGCCTACGAGCAGTACTTC. Encoded protein: CASRPDRDAAAAYEQYF.

J is TRBJ2-7 and V is TRBV5-5; the match to TRBD1 covers 7 bases. Germline V gene lookup returns CDR1 SGHKS and CDR2 YYEKEE (reference sequence). The CDR3 length is 17 residues. V was pared by 2 bases and J by 0 bases, with 11 bases of the junction left unmatched. The CDR3 sequence is CASSLFSPGQRSYEQYF. The CDR3 DNA reads TGTGCCAGCAGCTTATTTTCACCGGGACAGCGCTCCTACGAGCAGTACTTC. The variable domain in full, completed from reference TRBV5-5 and TRBJ2-7, reads DAGVTQSPTHLIKTRGQQVTLRCSPISGHKSVSWYQQVLGQGPQFIFQYYEKEERGRGNFPDRFSARQFPNYSSELNVNALLLGDSALYLCASSLFSPGQRSYEQYFGPGTRLTVT.

The rearrangement uses TRBV19 and TRBJ2-5; the D gene could be TRBD1 or TRBD2 (5 bases each). Trimming left V 9 bases short and J 5 bases short, with 19 bases between. Germline V gives CDR1 LNHDA, CDR2 SQIVND (reference sequence). The CDR3 has 14 residues. CDR3 sequence (DNA): TGTGCCAGCAGCCCATCTGGGACGGCCGAGACCCAGTACTTC. It is translated as CASSPSGTAETQYF.

This clonotype was seen ten or more times. This chain uses TRBV30 with TRBJ1-2; 7 nucleotides agree with TRBD1. Germline lookup yields CDR1 GTSNPN and CDR2 SVGIG (reference sequence). This CDR3 is 13 amino acids long. The V gene end was trimmed by 2 bases and the J gene end by 3 bases; junction bases not matched to a gene: 3. DNA for the CDR3: TGTGCCTGGAGTACCAGGGGGTACTATGGCTACACCTTC. The encoded protein is CAWSTRGYYGYTF.

This clonotype was picked up a small number of times. The chain joins TRBV15 to TRBJ2-7; D is ambiguous. This CDR3 has 12 residues. The ends were cut back, 6 bases at V and 3 bases at J, with 9 bases in the middle. The germline gives CDR1 LNHNV, CDR2 YYDKDF (reference sequence). CDR3 region: CATSPGSYEQYF. DNA for the CDR3: TGTGCCACCAGTCCTGGCAGCTACGAGCAGTACTTC.

Many counts were recorded for this clonotype. The V and J genes are TRBV6-1 and TRBJ1-2; D remains ambiguous. This CDR3 has 13 residues. CDR1 and CDR2 from the germline V gene are MNHNS and SASEGT. Trimming stripped 3 bases from V and 8 bases from J, with 13 bases between. The CDR3 DNA is TGTGCCAGCAGTGAGGGTATAACGAGCGGCTACACCTTC. It encodes CASSEGITSGYTF.

In this sample, this clonotype turned up many times. This rearrangement joins TRBV20-1 to TRBJ2-3; no reliable D call. V was trimmed by 7 bases and J by 6 bases, leaving 20 bases between them. The V gene's germline CDR1 is DFQATT and CDR2 SNEGSKA (reference sequence). The length of the CDR3 is 14 residues. The CDR3 region has the DNA TGCAGTGTTAAGCGACCCGAAGTGGTGGATACGCAGTATTTT. Translated, it gives CSVKRPEVVDTQYF.

In nucleotides, the CDR3 is TGTGCCAGCAGCTTACCAGGGGTATCCTACGAGCAGTACTTC. Its translation is CASSLPGVSYEQYF. This chain connects TRBV13 to TRBJ2-7, with D possibly TRBD1 on 6 matching bases. V lost 2 bases and J 1 base, leaving 9 bases between the germline ends. The CDR3 runs to 14 residues. CDR1 and CDR2 from the germline V gene are PRHDT and FYEKMQ (reference sequence).

This clonotype was recorded many times. The V call is TRBV28, the J call TRBJ2-5; 8 bases map to TRBD1. V was clipped by 6 bases and J by 3 bases; unmatched bases: 6. The CDR3 sequence is 14 residues long. In germline, CDR1 is MDHEN, CDR2 SYDVKM. The DNA for the CDR3 is TGTGCCAGCAGGCATCAGACAGGGGAAGAGACCCAGTACTTC. Translated, it gives CASRHQTGEETQYF.

The chain employs TRBV28 and TRBJ1-1; D gene unclear. V lost 5 bases to trimming and J lost 0 bases, with 19 bases between them. CDR1 MDHEN and CDR2 SYDVKM come from the germline V gene. CDR3 length: 17 residues. DNA for the CDR3: TGTGCCAGCAGTGGGCCGCCTAAAAACCTTATGAACACTGAAGCTTTCTTT. This sequence encodes CASSGPPKNLMNTEAFF.

This clonotype was picked up many times. Here the CDR3 reads CSARTASGGYTF. CDR3 bases: TGCAGTGCTAGAACCGCGTCCGGGGGCTACACCTTC. The chain uses TRBV20-1 and TRBJ1-2; no reliable D call. The germline V gene has CDR1 DFQATT and CDR2 SNEGSKA (reference sequence). Trimming stripped 2 bases from V and 8 bases from J, with 12 bases between. The CDR3 length is 12 residues.

This chain uses TRBV11-3 with TRBJ1-2; 7 bases map to TRBD1. There are 13 residues in the CDR3. CDR1 SGHNT and CDR2 YENEEA come from the germline V gene. V shed 5 bases and J 5 bases; nucleotides not matched to a gene: 5. CDR3 nucleotide sequence: TGTGCCAGCAGCCTCCACAGGGGTTATGGCTACACCTTC. This encodes CASSLHRGYGYTF.

This chain links TRBV24-1 with TRBJ2-2; 10 nucleotides match TRBD1. Trimming removed 3 bases from V and 5 bases from J; junction bases left unmatched: 2. Germline values: CDR1 KGHDR, CDR2 SFDVKD. This CDR3 comprises 15 residues. The CDR3 DNA follows: TGTGCCACCAGTGATCCGGACAGGGGGACCGGGGAGCTGTTTTTT. Translating gives CATSDPDRGTGELFF.